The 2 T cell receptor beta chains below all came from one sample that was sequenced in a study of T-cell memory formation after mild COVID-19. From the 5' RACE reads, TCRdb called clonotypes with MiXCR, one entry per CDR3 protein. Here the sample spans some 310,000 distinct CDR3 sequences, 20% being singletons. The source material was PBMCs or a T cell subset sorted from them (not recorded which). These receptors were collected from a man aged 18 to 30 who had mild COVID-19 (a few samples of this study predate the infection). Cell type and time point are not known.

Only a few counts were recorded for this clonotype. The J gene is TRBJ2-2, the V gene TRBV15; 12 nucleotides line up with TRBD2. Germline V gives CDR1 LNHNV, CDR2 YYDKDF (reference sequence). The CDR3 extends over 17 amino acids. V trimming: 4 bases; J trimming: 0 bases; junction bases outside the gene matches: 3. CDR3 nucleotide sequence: TGTGCCACCAGCACCGGACTAGCGGGATCGAACACCGGGGAGCTGTTTTTT. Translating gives CATSTGLAGSNTGELFF.

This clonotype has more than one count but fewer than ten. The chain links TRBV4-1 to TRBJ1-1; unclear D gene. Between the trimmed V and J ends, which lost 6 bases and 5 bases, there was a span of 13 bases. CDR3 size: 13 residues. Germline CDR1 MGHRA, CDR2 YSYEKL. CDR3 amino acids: CASRVILGTEAFF. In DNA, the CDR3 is TGCGCCAGCAGAGTAATTTTGGGGACTGAAGCTTTCTTT.